This T cell receptor beta chain was captured in a study of T-cell reconstitution after alpha-beta-depleted transplantation in children. Germline V gene lookup returns CDR1 SNHLY and CDR2 FYNNEI. The CDR3 has 15 residues. As concerns this clonotype: This may stem from a read error, because a much larger clone lies one nucleotide away.

Unique molecular identifiers tagged the TCRbeta library. One entry per CDR3 protein results from TCRdb running MiXCR on the PCR reads. The sample lists 490,000 or so distinct CDR3 sequences, about 10% occurring once. The clonotype comes from a child younger than 10 with inherited bone marrow failure, due to receive a stem cell transplant. This sequence joins TRBV2 and TRBJ1-2; D is unclear. The source material was PBMCs, sampled before TCRalphabeta/CD19-depleted stem cell transplant. The CDR3 protein is CASSGRPTSFYGYSF. Written as DNA, the CDR3 is TGTGCCAGCAGCGGACGGCCCACTTCCTTCTATGGCTACTCCTTC.